Included here is one T cell receptor beta chain sequence, with context. Its specificity is not known. Generated by immunoSEQ multiplex PCR, the TCRdb table keeps only in-frame clones and is missing some. The sample has tens of thousands of clones; 90% are singletons. These data come from a study of T cell responses to AZD1222 COVID-19 vaccine. Study-level points and caveats: Females outnumbered males among donors, who were mostly white British; clonal diversity was possibly underestimated.

This TCR was sampled from an adult in good health. The specimen was peripheral blood, collected on day 0 of AZD1222 vaccination.

In nucleotides, the CDR3 is TGTGCCAGCACACAGACAGATACGCAGTATTTT. Encoded protein: CASTQTDTQYF. The rearrangement joins TRBV2 to TRBJ2-3; D is undetermined. This CDR3 has 11 residues. From germline, CDR1 is SNHLY and CDR2 FYNNEI. V was pared by 7 bases and J by 3 bases, with 5 bases between.